What follows are 2 T cell receptor beta chains derived from one specimen sequenced in a study of neurological immune-mediated disorders. TCRdb fed the 5' RACE reads into MiXCR, producing one record per CDR3 protein. The sample contains around 71,000 distinct CDR3 sequences, roughly 13% of which appear only once. Time point: longitudinal time-point 1 (baseline). Sequencing was performed on PBMCs. These receptors came from a female donor with HTLV-1-associated myelopathy (HAM/TSP).

This sequence joins TRBV15 and TRBJ1-4; no firm D call. The length of the CDR3 is 15 residues. Germline lookup yields CDR1 LNHNV and CDR2 YYDKDF (reference sequence). Trimming cost V 0 bases and J 7 bases, with 12 bases left between them. Here the CDR3 reads CATSRDGNRGEKLFF. In DNA, the CDR3 is TGTGCCACCAGCAGAGATGGTAACCGGGGTGAAAAACTGTTTTTT.

This clonotype has a count of ten or more. The V gene is TRBV5-1, the J gene TRBJ2-7; the match to TRBD1 covers 10 bases. V lost 5 bases to trimming and J lost 3 bases; unmatched junction nucleotides: 8. This CDR3 is 15 amino acids long. CDR1 SGHRS and CDR2 YFSETQ come from the germline V gene. CDR3 amino acids: CASRTTGGNFYEQYF. In DNA form, the CDR3 reads TGCGCCAGCAGGACGACAGGGGGCAATTTCTACGAGCAGTACTTC.